This T cell receptor beta chain was profiled in a study of T cell repertoires in cytomegalovirus infection. The V and J ends lost 3 bases and 6 bases respectively, with 10 bases between them. This CDR3 has 13 amino acids. CDR1 and CDR2 from the germline V gene are KGHSH and LQKENI. TCRdb re-derived calls from the reads in MiXCR, one entry per CDR3 protein. The sample yields roughly 310,000 distinct CDR3 sequences, 25% to 30% seen once. In regard to this clonotype: The antigen is not known.

This chain joins TRBV18 and TRBJ2-3; D might be TRBD2 (5 bases). The TCR sequence derives from a human donor in good health (CMV status not recorded). Some clones in this sample may be carry-over from other donors' samples. The sequencing here drew on cultured PBMCs, taken from culture after CMV antigen stimulation. The CDR3 sequence is CASSPLLDDTQYF. The CDR3 DNA reads TGTGCCAGCTCACCGTTACTAGATGATACGCAGTATTTT. Complete variable domain (other parts from reference TRBV18 and TRBJ2-3): NAGVMQNPRHLVRRRGQEARLRCSPMKGHSHVYWYRQLPEEGLKFMVYLQKENIIDESGMPKERFSAEFPKEGPSILRIQQVVRGDSAAYFCASSPLLDDTQYFGPGTRLTVL.